This paragraph covers one TCR beta chain sequence. These data come from a study of blood T cell repertoires in COVID-19. Germline V CDR1 and CDR2: SGHNT, YYREEE (reference sequence). J gave up 3 bases and V 1 base, and 6 bases lay outside the gene matches. The CDR3 is 16 residues long. Authors' analysis steps: From reference gene primer amplification, estimates of nucleated cell counts were derived. The repertoire was sequenced with immunoSEQ multiplex PCR; TCRdb's copy has only in-frame clones and lacks some. V and J calls and clone size are those listed in that table; D and trimming were worked out from the DNA. The sample records 240,000 or so clones, approximately 85% being singletons.

This sequence originates from a woman aged 55-75 years with active or convalescent COVID-19. V usage is TRBV5-4 and J usage is TRBJ2-1; 8 bases match TRBD2. The sample comprised peripheral blood. The CDR3 region has the DNA TGTGCCAGCAGCTTGTCGACTAGCGAGGACTACAATGAGCAGTTCTTC. Translating gives CASSLSTSEDYNEQFF.